This is a list of T cell receptor beta chains from one sample in a study of OX40 agonist ivuxolimab in advanced cancers. TCRdb's copy holds only in-frame clones and misses some; the assay was immunoSEQ multiplex PCR. This sample has 55,000 to 75,000 clones, with 86% found just once. Sample: CD4+ or CD8+ T cells sorted from blood, taken in a trial of the OX40 agonist ivuxolimab. These receptors originate from an adult with an advanced solid tumor such as melanoma, head and neck, liver or kidney cancer. The conserved cysteine and the conserved F or W are not part of the CDR3 here. The D gene is left open where the match is weak. A row's size may be missing; if present it is once, few, many or a size class.

TRBJ2-7 . TRBV6-5 TRBD2 ASSYRTSGYSYEQY
TRBJ2-1 once TRBV9 TRBD2 ASSVARTSGSEQF
TRBJ1-2 few TRBV7-2 . ASSSPPDYGYT
TRBJ1-1 . TRBV29-1 . SAGWATEAF
TRBJ2-1 . TRBV7-9 TRBD2 ASRRRTSGSNEQF
TRBJ2-5 . TRBV28 . ASSLRGQAQETQY
TRBJ1-2 . TRBV2 . ASSEAPAGLYGYT
TRBJ2-5 . TRBV27 TRBD1 ASSKLRGIGKETQY
TRBJ1-1 . TRBV19 TRBD1 ASSTDRANTEAF
TRBJ1-2 . TRBV6-6 TRBD1 ASSQGGGYGYT
TRBJ2-3 . TRBV19 TRBD2 ASSGLAGNTDTQY
TRBJ2-5 . TRBV30 . AWSRKVAAETQY
TRBJ2-5 . TRBV5-8 . ASSLEGQPSLAQY
TRBJ2-7 once TRBV28 . ASSLTVYEQY
TRBJ2-1 . TRBV6-5 . ASRKDSLWF
TRBJ2-3 . TRBV6-5 . ASSYGTGPSTDTQY
TRBJ1-3 . TRBV7-2 TRBD1 ASSLEAIQGFSGNTIY
TRBJ1-5 . TRBV30 TRBD1 AWSPGQGAFQPQH
TRBJ1-2 large TRBV6-6 . ASSPETGNYGYT
TRBJ2-7 . TRBV12-2 . ASRLENGTQQTSYEQY
TRBJ2-7 . TRBV6-1 . ASTDRTVETSYEQY
TRBJ2-3 . TRBV19 TRBD2 ASSTPIRGGTPDTQY
TRBJ1-6 once TRBV2 . ASSVGYNSPLH
TRBJ1-2 . TRBV5-1 . ASSRSGIGYGYT
TRBJ2-2 . TRBV11-2 . ASSLVGARDTGELF
TRBJ1-2 . TRBV5-4 TRBD1 ASSSGGDRGNYGYT